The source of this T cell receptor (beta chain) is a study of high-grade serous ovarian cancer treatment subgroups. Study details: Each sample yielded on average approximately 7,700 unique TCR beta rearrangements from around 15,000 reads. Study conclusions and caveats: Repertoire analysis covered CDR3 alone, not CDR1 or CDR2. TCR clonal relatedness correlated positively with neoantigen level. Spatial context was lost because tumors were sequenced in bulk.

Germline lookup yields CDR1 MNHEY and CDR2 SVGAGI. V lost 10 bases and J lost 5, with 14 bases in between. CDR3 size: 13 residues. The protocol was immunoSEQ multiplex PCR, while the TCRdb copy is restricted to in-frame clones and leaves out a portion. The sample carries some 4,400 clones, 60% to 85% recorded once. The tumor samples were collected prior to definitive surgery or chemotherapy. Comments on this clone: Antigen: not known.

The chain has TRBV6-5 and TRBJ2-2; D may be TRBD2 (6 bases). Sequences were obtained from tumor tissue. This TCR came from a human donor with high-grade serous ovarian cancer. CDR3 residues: CATGESWTGELFF. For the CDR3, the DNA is TGTGCCACGGGGGAATCCTGGACCGGGGAGCTGTTTTTT.